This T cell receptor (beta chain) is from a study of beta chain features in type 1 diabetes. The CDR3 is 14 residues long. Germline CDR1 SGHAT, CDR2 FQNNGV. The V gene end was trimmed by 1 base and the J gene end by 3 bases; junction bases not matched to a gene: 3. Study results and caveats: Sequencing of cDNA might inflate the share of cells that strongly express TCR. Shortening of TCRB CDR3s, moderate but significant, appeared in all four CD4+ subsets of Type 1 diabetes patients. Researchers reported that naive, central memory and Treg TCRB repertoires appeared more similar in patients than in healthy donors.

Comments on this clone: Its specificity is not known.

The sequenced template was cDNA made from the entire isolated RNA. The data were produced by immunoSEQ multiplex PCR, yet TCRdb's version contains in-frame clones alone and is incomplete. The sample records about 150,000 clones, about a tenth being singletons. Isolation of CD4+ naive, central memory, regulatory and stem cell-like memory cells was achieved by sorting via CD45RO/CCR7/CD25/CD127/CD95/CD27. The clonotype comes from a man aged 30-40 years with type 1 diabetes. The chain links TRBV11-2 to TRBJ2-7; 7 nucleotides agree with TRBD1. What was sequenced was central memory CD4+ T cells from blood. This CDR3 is CASSLGTGIYEQYF. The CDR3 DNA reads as TGTGCCAGCAGCTTAGGGACAGGTATCTACGAGCAGTACTTC.